Following are 25 T cell receptor beta chains from one sample sequenced in a study of shared clonotypes between healthy human individuals. CD8 cells regarded as naive lacked CD45RO, were positively chosen for CCR7, and omitted terminally differentiated effector memory CD45RA+ cells. The data were produced by immunoSEQ multiplex PCR, yet TCRdb's version contains in-frame clones alone and is incomplete. The sample lists more than 2 million clones, over 85% occurring once. The specimen sequenced was naive CD8+ T cells from PBMCs. The receptors were gathered from a man aged 18 to 30 in good health. Some clones in this sample may be carry-over from other donors' samples.

CDR3 nucleotides: TGCGCCAGCAGTGAGGCGCGGGTGGGTGAGCAGTTCTTC. This sequence encodes CASSEARVGEQFF. This chain connects TRBV10-1 to TRBJ2-1, with D tentatively TRBD2 (5 bases). The V end was cut by 2 bases, the J end by 9 bases, with 11 bases between. Germline V gene data show CDR1 as WNHNN and CDR2 as SYGVQD (reference sequence). CDR3 length equals 13 residues.

This chain joins TRBV19 and TRBJ1-2; no clear D. This CDR3 comprises 16 residues. Germline V gives CDR1 LNHDA, CDR2 SQIVND (reference sequence). V shed 6 bases and J shed 3 bases, with 20 bases lying between them. The CDR3 region is CASRISGIGSYYGYTF. The CDR3 nucleotides read TGTGCCAGTAGAATCTCTGGGATCGGGAGCTACTATGGCTACACCTTC.

The V call is TRBV27, the J call TRBJ2-2, with 9 bases matching TRBD2. Trimming removed 5 bases from V and 6 bases from J; junction bases left unmatched: 16. The CDR3 is 18 residues long. Germline CDR1 reads MNHEY; CDR2 reads SMNVEV (reference sequence). DNA for the CDR3: TGTGCCAGCAGTAAAACCACTAGCGCGGGAGGGCCTTCCGGGGAGCTGTTTTTT. Translating gives CASSKTTSAGGPSGELFF.

V and J are TRBV5-1 and TRBJ2-2; TRBD2 is a possible D gene (5 bases). The V gene lost 2 bases and the J gene lost 6 bases, with 11 bases spanning the gap. This CDR3 is built from 14 residues. From germline, CDR1 is SGHRS and CDR2 YFSETQ. Written as DNA, the CDR3 is TGCGCCAGCAGCTTAATCAGCGGCTCCGGGGAGCTGTTTTTT. Protein sequence: CASSLISGSGELFF.

The chain joins TRBV5-1 to TRBJ1-2; D unresolved. The CDR3 contains 13 residues. Deletions cut 0 bases from V and 6 bases from J, with 9 bases between. Germline V lookup: CDR1 SGHRS, CDR2 YFSETQ. CDR3 amino acids: CASSLGGRHGYTF. CDR3 DNA: TGCGCCAGCAGCTTGGGCGGACGACATGGCTACACCTTC.

This clone has just one count. The rearrangement joins TRBV7-9 to TRBJ1-1; 7 nucleotides line up with TRBD1. CDR3 length: 16 residues. Looked up from germline, CDR1 is SEHNR and CDR2 is FQNEAQ (reference sequence). V lost 0 bases, J lost 1 base, and 5 bases stayed unmatched. The CDR3 is CASSLALGQQNTEAFF. In nucleotides, the CDR3 is TGTGCCAGCAGCTTAGCCCTGGGACAGCAGAACACTGAAGCTTTCTTT.

The V call is TRBV7-9, the J call TRBJ2-3, with 7 positions matching TRBD2. This CDR3 has 16 amino acids. V shed 5 bases, J shed 3 bases, and the junction held 11 bases outside the gene matches. Per germline, CDR1 SEHNR and CDR2 FQNEAQ (reference sequence). The DNA of the CDR3 is TGTGCCAGCAGCCAGGCGGCTAGCGGAGAGACAGATACGCAGTATTTT. This codes for CASSQAASGETDTQYF.

This chain uses TRBV10-3 with TRBJ1-1, with a possible D match to TRBD1 (6 bases). There are 18 residues in the CDR3. In germline, CDR1 is ENHRY, CDR2 SYGVKD. Trimming took off 10 bases at V and 4 bases at J, with 31 bases between the two ends. The CDR3 DNA follows: TGTGCCACCGCCGATTGGGTAACACTCAGGGGAATACGCACTGAAGCTTTCTTT. Translation: CATADWVTLRGIRTEAFF.

The chain couples TRBV9 to TRBJ2-2; D gene ambiguous. CDR1 and CDR2 (germline): SGDLS, YYNGEE. CDR3 size: 14 residues. V was cut by 0 bases and J by 5 bases, with 8 bases left in between. The CDR3 loop is CASSVALKTGELFF. In DNA, the CDR3 is TGTGCCAGCAGCGTAGCTTTAAAAACCGGGGAGCTGTTTTTT.

This rearrangement joins TRBV5-8 to TRBJ1-1; weak D call: TRBD1 (5 bases). Trimming took 0 bases from V and 2 from J, leaving 8 bases between them. CDR1 is SGHTS and CDR2 is YDEGEE in the germline V gene. This CDR3 region has 14 residues. CDR3 sequence (DNA): TGTGCCAGCAGCTTGGGGGGGACCAACACTGAAGCTTTCTTT. Encoded protein: CASSLGGTNTEAFF.

For this clone: This sample includes further DNA sequences coding for the same CDR3. The V gene is TRBV6-1, the J gene TRBJ1-1; D remains ambiguous. CDR1 and CDR2 from the germline V gene are MNHNS and SASEGT. V was cut by 2 bases and J by 1 base, with 8 bases left in between. This CDR3 region has 14 residues. The CDR3, as DNA: TGTGCCAGCAGTGAATATCGGGGGAACACTGAAGCTTTCTTT. Amino acids: CASSEYRGNTEAFF.

The chain is built from TRBV4-1 and TRBJ2-2, with D perhaps TRBD2 (5 bases). This CDR3 has 18 residues. From germline, CDR1 is MGHRA and CDR2 YSYEKL. Trimming stripped 4 bases from V and 1 base from J, with 19 bases between. CDR3 sequence (DNA): TGCGCCAGCAGCCCTAAACCCCCGGAGGCATTGAACACCGGGGAGCTGTTTTTT. It translates to CASSPKPPEALNTGELFF.

V is TRBV5-4 and J is TRBJ2-1; 7 positions match TRBD2. The CDR3 length is 14 residues. The junction had 4 bases not matched to a gene; V was cut back by 1 base and J by 6 bases. Germline V gene sequence: CDR1 SGHNT, CDR2 YYREEE (reference sequence). CDR3 bases: TGTGCCAGCAGCTTGCGGGGGGTGGTCAATGAGCAGTTCTTC. Protein product: CASSLRGVVNEQFF. Using reference TRBV5-4 and TRBJ2-1 for the parts outside the CDR3, the full variable domain is ETGVTQSPTHLIKTRGQQVTLRCSSQSGHNTVSWYQQALGQGPQFIFQYYREEENGRGNFPPRFSGLQFPNYSSELNVNALELDDSALYLCASSLRGVVNEQFFGPGTRLTVL.

The rearrangement uses TRBV29-1 and TRBJ2-7; D is unclear. The germline CDR1 and CDR2 sequences are SQVTM and ANQGSEA. CDR3 length: 13 amino acids. The V gene lost 7 bases and the J gene lost 0 bases, with 13 bases spanning the gap. CDR3 DNA sequence: TGCAGCGGCACCCCGGACGGCTCCTACGAGCAGTACTTC. It yields the protein CSGTPDGSYEQYF.

The chain couples TRBV7-9 to TRBJ1-1, with a weak D call TRBD1 (6 bases). V was pared by 3 bases and J by 4 bases, with 15 bases between. The CDR3 contains 15 residues. The germline V gene encodes CDR1 SEHNR and CDR2 FQNEAQ (reference sequence). The CDR3 DNA follows: TGTGCCAGCAGCTTTACAGGGATTATGGCCACTGAAGCTTTCTTT. Its translation: CASSFTGIMATEAFF.

The rearrangement joins TRBV27 to TRBJ2-1; D is possibly TRBD1 (5 bases). Trimming took off 5 bases at V and 4 bases at J, with 9 bases between the two ends. The CDR3 totals 13 residues. Germline-derived CDR1 and CDR2 are MNHEY and SMNVEV (reference sequence). This CDR3 is CASSVAGYNEQFF. The CDR3 DNA reads as TGTGCCAGCAGTGTCGCAGGGTACAATGAGCAGTTCTTC.

The sample holds one count of this clone. This chain connects TRBV29-1 to TRBJ2-1; 9 nucleotides agree with TRBD2. CDR1 is SQVTM and CDR2 is ANQGSEA in the germline V gene. The V segment lost 6 bases and the J segment 8 bases; nucleotides outside the gene matches: 17. This CDR3 comprises 16 residues. The DNA for the CDR3 is TGCAGCGTGCCTTTAACCGGTAGCGGGAGTCGCTATGAGCAGTTCTTC. Its translation: CSVPLTGSGSRYEQFF.

The V and J genes are TRBV27 and TRBJ2-3; D might be TRBD1 (5 bases). CDR3 size: 15 residues. Germline V gene data show CDR1 as MNHEY and CDR2 as SMNVEV (reference sequence). V was clipped by 4 bases and J by 4 bases, with 15 bases between them. The CDR3 sequence: CASSSAGLLADTQYF. The CDR3, as DNA: TGTGCCAGCAGTTCCGCAGGGCTTCTTGCAGATACGCAGTATTTT.

The CDR3 DNA reads as TGTGCCAGCACCTCGCTCGGAAGGGACTCATCAGATACGCAGTATTTT. Translation gives CASTSLGRDSSDTQYF. V is TRBV11-1 and J is TRBJ2-3; D may be TRBD2 (6 bases). The CDR3 runs 16 residues. CDR1 and CDR2 from the germline V gene are SGHAT and FQDESV (reference sequence). V was shortened by 7 bases and J by 4 bases, with 21 bases between the two germline ends.

The rearrangement uses TRBV5-1 and TRBJ2-7; TRBD2 matches at 10 bases. V dropped 2 bases and J dropped 3; count of bases not matched to a gene: 2. The CDR3 runs to 14 residues. Germline-derived CDR1 and CDR2 are SGHRS and YFSETQ. The CDR3 DNA follows: TGCGCCAGCAGCTTCGCTAGCGGGGGCTACGAGCAGTACTTC. This codes for CASSFASGGYEQYF.

This clone was counted between two and nine times. The same CDR3 arises from other DNA sequences in this sample as well. V and J are TRBV4-1 and TRBJ2-7, with TRBD1 matching over 11 bases. The germline CDR1 and CDR2 sequences are MGHRA and YSYEKL. The CDR3 runs 14 residues. Trimming took 4 bases from V and 3 from J; bases not matched to a gene: 2. The CDR3 bases are TGCGCCAGCAGCCCCGGGACAGGGGGCTACGAGCAGTACTTC. Translated, it gives CASSPGTGGYEQYF.

The V and J genes are TRBV29-1 and TRBJ2-2, with 13 nucleotides matching TRBD2. Germline values: CDR1 SQVTM, CDR2 ANQGSEA. The CDR3 loop spans 15 amino acids. V dropped 5 bases and J dropped 4; count of bases not matched to a gene: 4. CDR3 region: CSVIRTSGSTGELFF. The CDR3 DNA sequence: TGCAGCGTTATTCGGACTAGCGGGAGCACCGGGGAGCTGTTTTTT.

The chain joins TRBV5-1 to TRBJ2-7; 9 nucleotides match TRBD2. There are 16 residues in the CDR3. V was clipped by 0 bases and J by 0 bases; unmatched bases: 4. Germline V gene sequence: CDR1 SGHRS, CDR2 YFSETQ. The chain's CDR3 is CASSLGPGLASYEQYF. The CDR3 DNA reads TGCGCCAGCAGCTTGGGGCCGGGACTAGCCTCCTACGAGCAGTACTTC.

This chain uses TRBV27 with TRBJ2-3; tentative D call: TRBD2 (5 bases). CDR3 length: 15 residues. Trimming removed 2 bases from V and 1 base from J, with 10 bases in between. Germline lookup yields CDR1 MNHEY and CDR2 SMNVEV (reference sequence). In DNA form, the CDR3 reads TGTGCCAGCAGTTTAACACCGAGGGGCACAGATACGCAGTATTTT. Translated: CASSLTPRGTDTQYF.

The V and J genes are TRBV19 and TRBJ1-1; tentatively, D is TRBD1 (5 bases). Trimming took 10 bases from V and 0 from J, leaving 24 bases between them. The germline CDR1 and CDR2 sequences are LNHDA and SQIVND (reference sequence). The CDR3 covers 17 residues. CDR3 in amino acids: CATTRRRRGELNTEAFF. The DNA of the CDR3 is TGTGCCACTACCCGGAGACGTAGAGGGGAATTGAACACTGAAGCTTTCTTT.